This T cell receptor (beta chain) was identified in a study of chemoradiotherapy in HPV16-positive cancers. For the study at large: A couple of HPV16-positive patients' cells yielded candidate HPV-specific clones and common motifs. Findings and caveats of the study: For HPV16-positive patients, expanding HPV-responsive T cells associated with longer recurrence-free survival. Functional assays defining HPV-specific T cells used only a couple of HPV16-positive patients.

Only in-frame clones appear in the TCRdb table, and some are missing; sequencing was by immunoSEQ multiplex PCR. The data hold a few thousand clones, with approximately 93% observed a single time. This clone came up once. Its antigen remains unidentified. Samples were taken several times over chemoradiotherapy. Trimming cost V 3 bases and J 0 bases, with 12 bases left between them. The CDR3 consists of 16 residues. Germline V lookup: CDR1 MGHRA, CDR2 YSYEKL. Sample: tumor tissue, taken from a patient who underwent chemoradiotherapy. This sequence originates from a human donor with HPV-associated anogenital cancer. This chain links TRBV4-1 with TRBJ1-3; D is ambiguous. This CDR3 is CASSQAQWASGNTIYF. In nucleotides, the CDR3 is TGCGCCAGCAGCCAGGCCCAGTGGGCCTCTGGAAACACCATATATTTT.